The 14 T cell receptor beta chains below were found in one sample sequenced in a study of cytomegalovirus exposure and HLA in healthy donors. PCR used 60 Vbeta primers and 13 Jbeta primers. TCRdb's copy holds only in-frame clones and misses some; the assay was immunoSEQ multiplex PCR. Of 150,000 to 200,000 clones in the sample, approximately 80% were seen once. The source material was PBMCs. The receptor set was obtained from a man in his late teens or twenties in good health and CMV-seronegative.

CDR3 protein: CASSSSGKLFF. In DNA, the CDR3 is TGTGCCAGCAGCTCCAGTGGAAAACTGTTTTTT. The chain has TRBV7-9 and TRBJ1-4; D remains unclear. The germline gives CDR1 SEHNR, CDR2 FQNEAQ (reference sequence). V was pared by 4 bases and J by 10 bases, with 7 bases between. CDR3 length: 11 residues. Full variable domain (missing parts from reference TRBV7-9 and TRBJ1-4): DTGVSQNPRHKITKRGQNVTFRCDPISEHNRLYWYRQTLGQGPEFLTYFQNEAQLEKSRLLSDRFSAERPKGSFSTLEIQRTEQGDSAMYLCASSSSGKLFFGSGTQLSVL.

This chain links TRBV4-2 with TRBJ1-4, with 11 bases matching TRBD1. From germline, CDR1 is LGHNA and CDR2 YNFKEQ. The CDR3 consists of 16 residues. Germline trimming cut 0 bases from V and 7 bases from J; bases unmatched to any gene: 4. CDR3 protein: CASSQDTGTGGEKLFF. CDR3 coding DNA: TGTGCCAGCAGCCAAGATACCGGGACAGGGGGTGAAAAACTGTTTTTT.

The genes are TRBV19 and TRBJ2-7; 8 bases are shared with TRBD1. With V trimmed by 5 bases and J by 1 base, 10 bases remained unmatched. In germline, CDR1 is LNHDA, CDR2 SQIVND (reference sequence). There are 16 residues in the CDR3. The CDR3 loop reads CASSPRTGTGSYEQYF. In DNA form, the CDR3 reads TGTGCCAGTAGTCCTCGTACCGGGACAGGATCCTACGAGCAGTACTTC. Filled out from reference TRBV19 and TRBJ2-7, the complete variable domain reads DGGITQSPKYLFRKEGQNVTLSCEQNLNHDAMYWYRQDPGQGLRLIYYSQIVNDFQKGDIAEGYSVSREKKESFPLTVTSAQKNPTAFYLCASSPRTGTGSYEQYFGPGTRLTVT.

The rearrangement uses TRBV7-3 and TRBJ1-1; no firm D call. V was cut by 4 bases and J by 0 bases, with 18 bases left in between. CDR1 is SGHTA and CDR2 is FQGTGA in the germline V gene. The CDR3 runs to 17 residues. CDR3 protein: CASSSIPPQIMNTEAFF. CDR3 sequence (DNA): TGTGCCAGCAGCTCCATACCCCCACAGATCATGAACACTGAAGCTTTCTTT.

The chain uses TRBV5-1 and TRBJ1-2, with TRBD1 as a possible D gene (6 bases). V was shortened by 7 bases and J by 8 bases, with 21 bases between the two germline ends. CDR1 and CDR2 (germline): SGHRS, YFSETQ. CDR3 length: 14 amino acids. CDR3 residues: CASSHMTGDKGYTF. In DNA form, the CDR3 reads TGCGCCAGCTCCCATATGACAGGTGATAAGGGCTACACCTTC. Full variable domain (remainder filled in from reference TRBV5-1 and TRBJ1-2): KAGVTQTPRYLIKTRGQQVTLSCSPISGHRSVSWYQQTPGQGLQFLFEYFSETQRNKGNFPGRFSGRQFSNSRSEMNVSTLELGDSALYLCASSHMTGDKGYTFGSGTRLTVV.

This clone occurred once. The chain uses TRBV30 and TRBJ2-7, with D unresolved. V was shortened by 1 base and J by 7 bases, with 8 bases between the two germline ends. Germline V gene lookup returns CDR1 GTSNPN and CDR2 SVGIG (reference sequence). There are 11 residues in the CDR3. The CDR3 is CAWSGEVEQYF. Here the CDR3 DNA reads TGTGCCTGGAGTGGCGAGGTGGAGCAGTACTTC. Full variable domain (missing parts from reference TRBV30 and TRBJ2-7): SQTIHQWPATLVQPVGSPLSLECTVEGTSNPNLYWYRQAAGRGLQLLFYSVGIGQISSEVPQNLSASRPQDRQFILSSKKLLLSDSGFYLCAWSGEVEQYFGPGTRLTVT.

CDR3 bases: TGTGCCAGCAGCTTCTACAAGGGGCTGGGTAACATTCAGTACTTC. This sequence encodes CASSFYKGLGNIQYF. The chain couples TRBV5-6 to TRBJ2-4; the D gene is possibly TRBD1 (5 bases). The V end lost 2 bases, the J end lost 7 bases, and 16 bases lay between the germline ends. The CDR3 sequence is 15 residues long. Germline CDR1 is SGHDT and CDR2 is YYEEEE.

The chain combines TRBV19 with TRBJ1-2, with 10 bases matching TRBD1. The V segment lost 6 bases and the J segment 5 bases; nucleotides outside the gene matches: 9. Germline V gene data show CDR1 as LNHDA and CDR2 as SQIVND (reference sequence). The CDR3 loop spans 15 amino acids. The CDR3 coding sequence is TGTGCCAGTAGAAAGAGACAGGGGGCGAGGTATGGCTACACCTTC. Translation: CASRKRQGARYGYTF.

This clone was counted a few times. The chain is built from TRBV30 and TRBJ1-1, with D maybe TRBD1 (5 bases). The CDR3 spans 14 residues. Trimming took off 0 bases at V and 0 bases at J, with 8 bases between the two ends. Germline V gene data show CDR1 as GTSNPN and CDR2 as SVGIG (reference sequence). CDR3 residues: CAWSVAGLNTEAFF. CDR3 in DNA: TGTGCCTGGAGTGTGGCAGGGCTGAACACTGAAGCTTTCTTT. Looking up the rest from reference TRBV30 and TRBJ1-1 gives the full variable domain: SQTIHQWPATLVQPVGSPLSLECTVEGTSNPNLYWYRQAAGRGLQLLFYSVGIGQISSEVPQNLSASRPQDRQFILSSKKLLLSDSGFYLCAWSVAGLNTEAFFGQGTRLTVV.

This chain uses TRBV6-1 with TRBJ2-2, with D possibly TRBD2 on 6 matching bases. Looked up from germline, CDR1 is MNHNS and CDR2 is SASEGT. V was trimmed by 3 bases and J by 7 bases, leaving 15 bases between them. CDR3 length: 15 residues. The CDR3 coding sequence is TGTGCCAGCAGTGAGGCCCCCCCGGGAGTCGGGGAGCTGTTTTTT. It codes for CASSEAPPGVGELFF.

This clone has more than one count but fewer than ten. The chain employs TRBV25-1 and TRBJ2-7; 11 nucleotides match TRBD2. V dropped 6 bases and J dropped 2; count of bases not matched to a gene: 6. CDR3 length: 15 amino acids. The germline gives CDR1 MGHDK, CDR2 SYGVNS. CDR3 residues: CASRRTSGSPYEQYF. Here the CDR3 DNA reads TGTGCCAGCAGAAGAACTAGCGGGAGTCCCTACGAGCAGTACTTC.

V is TRBV28 and J is TRBJ1-1; no clear D gene. CDR3 length: 15 residues. The ends were cut back, 6 bases at V and 0 bases at J, with 14 bases in the middle. Germline V gene data show CDR1 as MDHEN and CDR2 as SYDVKM. The CDR3 spells CASSPPGGLNTEAFF. CDR3 in DNA: TGTGCCAGCAGCCCCCCGGGTGGGTTGAACACTGAAGCTTTCTTT.

The chain is built from TRBV9 and TRBJ2-2; TRBD2 might be the D (6 bases). Germline V gives CDR1 SGDLS, CDR2 YYNGEE. V was cut by 5 bases and J by 8 bases, with 10 bases left in between. This CDR3 spans 12 amino acids. CDR3 residues: CASSGLRGELFF. The CDR3 DNA reads TGTGCCAGCAGTGGACTACGTGGGGAGCTGTTTTTT.

This clone was picked up a small number of times. This sequence joins TRBV7-2 and TRBJ2-1; maybe TRBD2 (6 bases). CDR1 and CDR2 from the germline V gene are SGHTA and FQGNSA. The CDR3 sequence is 18 residues long. Trimming cost V 5 bases and J 0 bases, with 20 bases left between them. In DNA, the CDR3 is TGTGCCAGCAGCACACCGCTGGGGGGTAGGGGCTCCTACAATGAGCAGTTCTTC. Translating it yields CASSTPLGGRGSYNEQFF. The full variable domain, in which reference TRBV7-2 and TRBJ2-1 provide the parts outside the CDR3, is GAGVSQSPSNKVTEKGKDVELRCDPISGHTALYWYRQSLGQGLEFLIYFQGNSAPDKSGLPSDRFSAERTGGSVSTLTIQRTQQEDSAVYLCASSTPLGGRGSYNEQFFGPGTRLTVL.